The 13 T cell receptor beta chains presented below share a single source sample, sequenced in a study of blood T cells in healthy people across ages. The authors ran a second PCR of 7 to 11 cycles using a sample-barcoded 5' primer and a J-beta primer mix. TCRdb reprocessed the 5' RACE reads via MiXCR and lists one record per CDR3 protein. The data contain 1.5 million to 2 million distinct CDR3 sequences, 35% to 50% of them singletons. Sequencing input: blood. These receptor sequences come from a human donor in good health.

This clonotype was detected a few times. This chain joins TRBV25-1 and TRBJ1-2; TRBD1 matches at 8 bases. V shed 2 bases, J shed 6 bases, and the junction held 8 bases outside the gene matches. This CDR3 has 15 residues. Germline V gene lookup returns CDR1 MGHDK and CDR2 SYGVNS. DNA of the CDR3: TGTGCCAGCAGTGAACCAACGGACAGGGATGATGGCTACACCTTC. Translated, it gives CASSEPTDRDDGYTF.

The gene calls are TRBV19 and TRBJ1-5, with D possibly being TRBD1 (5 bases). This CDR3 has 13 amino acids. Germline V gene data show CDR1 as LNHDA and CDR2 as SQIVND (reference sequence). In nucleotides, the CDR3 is TGTGCTAAGGGGACTGCCGTGAGAATGCCCCAGCATTTT. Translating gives CAKGTAVRMPQHF.

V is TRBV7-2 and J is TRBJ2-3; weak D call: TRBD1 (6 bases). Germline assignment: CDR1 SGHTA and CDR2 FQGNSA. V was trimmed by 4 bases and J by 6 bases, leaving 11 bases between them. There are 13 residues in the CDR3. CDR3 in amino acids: CASSSQGMDTQYF. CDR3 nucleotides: TGTGCCAGCAGCTCACAGGGTATGGATACGCAGTATTTT.

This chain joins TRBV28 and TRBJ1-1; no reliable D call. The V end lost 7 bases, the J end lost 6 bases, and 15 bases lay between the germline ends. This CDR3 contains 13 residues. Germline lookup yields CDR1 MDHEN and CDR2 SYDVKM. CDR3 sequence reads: CASTYIESAEAFF. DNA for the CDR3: TGTGCCAGCACTTACATAGAGTCAGCTGAAGCTTTCTTT.

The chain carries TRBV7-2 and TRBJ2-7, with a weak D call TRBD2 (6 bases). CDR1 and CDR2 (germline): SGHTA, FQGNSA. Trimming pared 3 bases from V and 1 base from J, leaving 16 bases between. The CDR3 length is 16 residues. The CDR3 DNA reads TGTGCCAGCAGCTTGAATCCCGTCGCGGGGTCCTACGAGCAGTACTTC. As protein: CASSLNPVAGSYEQYF. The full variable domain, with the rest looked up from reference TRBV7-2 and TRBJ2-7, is GAGVSQSPSNKVTEKGKDVELRCDPISGHTALYWYRQSLGQGLEFLIYFQGNSAPDKSGLPSDRFSAERTGGSVSTLTIQRTQQEDSAVYLCASSLNPVAGSYEQYFGPGTRLTVT.

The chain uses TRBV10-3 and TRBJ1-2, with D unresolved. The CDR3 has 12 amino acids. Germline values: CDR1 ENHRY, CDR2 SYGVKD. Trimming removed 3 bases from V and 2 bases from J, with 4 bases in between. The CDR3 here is CAISDSNYGYTF. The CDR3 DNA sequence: TGTGCCATCAGTGACAGCAACTATGGCTACACCTTC.

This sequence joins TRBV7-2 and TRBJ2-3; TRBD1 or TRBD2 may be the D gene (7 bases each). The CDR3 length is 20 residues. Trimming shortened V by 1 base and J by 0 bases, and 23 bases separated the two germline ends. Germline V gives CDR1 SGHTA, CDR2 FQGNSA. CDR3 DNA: TGTGCCAGCAGCTTAGTTTTTGTCAGGGGGGGACTATCTAGCACAGATACGCAGTATTTT. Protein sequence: CASSLVFVRGGLSSTDTQYF.

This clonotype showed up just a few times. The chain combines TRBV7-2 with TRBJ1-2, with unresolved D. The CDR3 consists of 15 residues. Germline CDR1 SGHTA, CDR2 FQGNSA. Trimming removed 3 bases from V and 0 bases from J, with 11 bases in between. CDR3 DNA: TGTGCCAGCAGCTTGTTTCGGGGTGCTAACTATGGCTACACCTTC. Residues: CASSLFRGANYGYTF.

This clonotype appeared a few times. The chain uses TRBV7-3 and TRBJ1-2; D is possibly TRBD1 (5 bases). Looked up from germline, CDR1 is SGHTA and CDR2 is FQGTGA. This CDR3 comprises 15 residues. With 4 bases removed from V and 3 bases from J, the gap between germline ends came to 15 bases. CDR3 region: CASSSGGSGHYGYTF. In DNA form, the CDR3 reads TGTGCCAGCAGCTCAGGTGGTTCGGGGCACTATGGCTACACCTTC. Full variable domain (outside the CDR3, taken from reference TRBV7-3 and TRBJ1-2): GAGVSQTPSNKVTEKGKYVELRCDPISGHTALYWYRQSLGQGPEFLIYFQGTGAADDSGLPNDRFFAVRPEGSVSTLKIQRTERGDSAVYLCASSSGGSGHYGYTFGSGTRLTVV.

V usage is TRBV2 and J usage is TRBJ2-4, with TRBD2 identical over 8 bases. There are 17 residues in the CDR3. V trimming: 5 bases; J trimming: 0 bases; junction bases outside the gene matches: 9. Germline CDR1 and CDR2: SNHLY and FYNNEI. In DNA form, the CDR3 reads TGTGCCAGCAGTCCTCTCGTAGCGGGGATAGCCAAAAACATTCAGTACTTC. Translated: CASSPLVAGIAKNIQYF.

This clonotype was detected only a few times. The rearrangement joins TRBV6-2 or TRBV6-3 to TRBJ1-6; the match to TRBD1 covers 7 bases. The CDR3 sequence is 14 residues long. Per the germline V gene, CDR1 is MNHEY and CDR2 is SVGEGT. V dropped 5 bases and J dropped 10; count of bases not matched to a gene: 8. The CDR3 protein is CASSRGTANSPLHF. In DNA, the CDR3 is TGTGCCAGCAGTCGCGGGACAGCCAACTCACCCCTCCACTTT.

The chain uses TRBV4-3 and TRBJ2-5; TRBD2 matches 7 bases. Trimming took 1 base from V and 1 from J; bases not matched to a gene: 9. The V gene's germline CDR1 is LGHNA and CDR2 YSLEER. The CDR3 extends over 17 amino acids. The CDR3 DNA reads TGCGCCAGCAGCCAAGTTTGGGGAGGGGTCAGCCAAGAGACCCAGTACTTC. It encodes CASSQVWGGVSQETQYF.

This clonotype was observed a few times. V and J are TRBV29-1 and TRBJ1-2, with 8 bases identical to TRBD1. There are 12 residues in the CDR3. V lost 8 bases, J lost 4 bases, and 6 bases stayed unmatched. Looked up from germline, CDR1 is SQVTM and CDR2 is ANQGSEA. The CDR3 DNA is TGCAGCCATGACACAGGGGGCTATGGCTACACCTTC. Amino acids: CSHDTGGYGYTF.